This TCR beta chain was captured in a study of Tregs in tolerant kidney transplant recipients. General study results and limits: Findings come from small patient numbers and require larger validation.

Using immunoSEQ multiplex PCR, the repertoire was profiled, and TCRdb retains in-frame clones only, with some absent. This table holds about 120,000 clones, 85% to 95% found once. On this clone: Its cognate antigen is unknown.

This CDR3 is 20 amino acids long. Germline V gives CDR1 SGHRS, CDR2 YFSETQ. The junction had 17 bases not matched to a gene; V was cut back by 1 base and J by 0 bases. The sequencing sample was made of CD4+ T cells from blood. This clonotype originated in a human donor in good health. The chain is built from TRBV5-1 and TRBJ2-3; 7 bases agree with TRBD1. The CDR3 coding sequence is TGCGCCAGCAGCTTGTCCCCCCCGAGGCACAGGGGCCATAGCACAGATACGCAGTATTTT. It specifies CASSLSPPRHRGHSTDTQYF.